This T cell receptor beta chain is from a study of T-cell memory formation after mild COVID-19. Regarding the study as a whole: Day 15 to 85 contracting clones showed balanced CD4/CD8; day 15 to 37 expanders favored CD4+. Pre-infection memory already had some responding clones, implying cross-reactive memory joined.

J was trimmed by 7 bases and V by 5 bases; bases with no gene match: 9. The CDR3 has 14 amino acids. Germline values: CDR1 SGHTA, CDR2 FQGTGA. On this clonotype itself: Its antigen remains unidentified.

Via MiXCR, TCRdb re-called the 5' RACE reads, giving one row per CDR3 protein. The profile shows roughly 450,000 distinct CDR3 sequences, about 20% of them singletons. This receptor was taken from an adult woman who had mild COVID-19 (a few samples of this study predate the infection). Cell type and time point are not known. Sequencing was carried out using PBMCs or a T cell subset sorted from them (not recorded which). The gene calls are TRBV7-3 and TRBJ2-7; the match to TRBD2 covers 9 bases. DNA of the CDR3: TGTGCCAGCAGCGCTCTAGCGGGGCCTGGAGAGCAGTACTTC. It specifies CASSALAGPGEQYF. The full variable domain, completed using reference TRBV7-3 and TRBJ2-7, is GAGVSQTPSNKVTEKGKYVELRCDPISGHTALYWYRQSLGQGPEFLIYFQGTGAADDSGLPNDRFFAVRPEGSVSTLKIQRTERGDSAVYLCASSALAGPGEQYFGPGTRLTVT.